This T cell receptor (beta chain) was documented in a study of T-cell reconstitution after alpha-beta-depleted transplantation in children. Findings and limits, study-wide: Fresh T-cell production supplied most of the T-cell counts and diversity seen one year after transplant.

Molecular barcoding with unique molecular identifiers was used for the TCRbeta library. MiXCR, applied by TCRdb to the PCR reads, yields one record per CDR3 protein. The sample yields fewer than 85,000 distinct CDR3 sequences, 11% to 15% seen once. This clonotype was seen a handful of times. The antigen is unknown. This CDR3 is built from 15 residues. V dropped 6 bases and J dropped 1 base, with 14 bases sitting between them. This clonotype was obtained from a male patient aged 2-10 years who had a stem cell transplant for acute lymphoblastic leukemia, so the T cells may come from the graft donor. Sample: PBMCs, mostly from graft donor cells, taken 180 days after TCRalphabeta/CD19-depleted stem cell transplant. The chain employs TRBV12-3 or TRBV12-4 and TRBJ2-3; D perhaps matches TRBD2 (6 bases). Here the CDR3 reads CASRAGTEGTDTQYF. The CDR3 coding sequence is TGTGCCAGCAGGGCGGGGACTGAGGGCACAGATACGCAGTATTTT.